This T cell receptor beta chain came from a study of Tregs in tolerant kidney transplant recipients (dated by TCRdb to between 2018 and 2021). Study-wide context: Before combined kidney and bone marrow transplantation, this study identified donor-specific regulatory T cells using TCRbeta sequencing and then followed those same cells after transplant. General study outcomes and caveats: Because the PCR primers were changed over time for some patients, nucleotide-level comparison could not be performed across the samples from those patients. Although technical replication error seemed to be minimal, the question of biological reproducibility was not addressed directly. Donor-specific Treg expansion exceeded global Treg expansion in tolerant patients, suggesting antigen-driven rather than nonspecific expansion. The most biologically relevant and donor-specific TCRbeta repertoire appeared to be identified by expanding Tregs with activated donor B cells. Because the study included only a small number of patients, the results must be confirmed in larger populations and under other immunosuppression protocols.

Related donors were used in the transplants with nonmyeloablative bone marrow transplantation, and mixed chimerism was transient in the human trials. Unstimulated Tregs (CD4+CD25+CD127-), CD4+ non-Tregs (CD4+CD25-), CD4 and CD8 cells were FACS-sorted from thawed PBMCs. The patients were several recipients of combined kidney and bone marrow transplants from the ITN036ST trial, and samples were available only from these trial subjects. Healthy control blood was processed to PBMCs by Ficoll density gradient and cryopreserved, and patient PBMCs were collected before and after transplant. CDR1 and CDR2 (SGHTA, FQGNSA) derive from the germline V gene. The trim is 4 bases for V and 3 bases for J, with a gap of 9 bases between the germline ends. From its cysteine to its phenylalanine, the CDR3 spans 13 amino acids. CDR3 DNA only is kept here, 39 bases in frame from base 1. For TCRbeta CDR3 sequencing, genomic DNA from the sorted cells was extracted using the QIAGEN DNeasy Blood and Tissue Kit. High-throughput TCRbeta CDR3 sequencing, which included PCR amplification with bias correction and internal controls, was done commercially through immunoSEQ. The published analysis was carried out like this. Unique productive TCRbeta sequences were defined by CDR3 nucleotide sequence where primers matched, and otherwise by CDR3 amino acid sequence together with Vbeta and Jbeta genes. Sorting error was corrected by removing sequences shared between sorted populations at a frequency ratio of 2:1 or less, and the remaining shared sequences were assigned to the higher population. A sequence was defined as donor-reactive if the sequence was expanded at least 5-fold in CFSE-low cells compared with unstimulated cells and had a frequency of at least 0.01% in CFSE-low cells. Jensen-Shannon divergence calculated on the top 100 TCRbeta sequences ranked by frequency was used to measure repertoire divergence. When a sample had multiple sequencing runs, each run was corrected for sorting error separately and the runs were then pooled. This immuneACCESS table, as held by TCRdb, lists in-frame sequences with V and J called but not all clones. Of the missing ones, under half trace to an unresolved V gene in checked studies; the others have no known cause. The V and J calls and clone size come from that table; D and trimming were worked out from the DNA. This sample gives 84,000 or so clones in total; over 85% of them show up just once. Clones ranked in the top ten supply around 1.5% of the sample.

Of note for this clone: This clone's antigen is unknown. No much larger clone exists at a distance of one base, and base qualities are not known.

The chain is encoded by TRBV7-2 joined to TRBJ2-5, with the D gene not confidently named. The sample consisted of CD4+ T cells from blood (PBMCs), taken 12 months after the transplant. This clonotype was obtained from a human patient who received a combined kidney and bone marrow transplant. After a transplant, some T cells may have been passed on by the graft donor. This receptor carries the CDR3 CASSSVAEETQYF. The nucleotide sequence is TGTGCCAGCAGCTCCGTCGCGGAAGAGACCCAGTACTTC.